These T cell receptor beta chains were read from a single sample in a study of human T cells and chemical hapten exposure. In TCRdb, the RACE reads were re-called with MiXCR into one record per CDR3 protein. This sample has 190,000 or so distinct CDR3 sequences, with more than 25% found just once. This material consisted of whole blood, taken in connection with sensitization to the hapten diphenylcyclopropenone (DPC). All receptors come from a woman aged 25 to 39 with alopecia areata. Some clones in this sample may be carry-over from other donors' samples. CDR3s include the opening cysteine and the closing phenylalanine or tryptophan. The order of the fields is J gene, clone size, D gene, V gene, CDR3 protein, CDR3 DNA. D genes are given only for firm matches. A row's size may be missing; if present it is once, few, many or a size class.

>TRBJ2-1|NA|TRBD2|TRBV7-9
CASVALAGPYNEQFF
TGTGCCAGCGTGGCACTAGCGGGACCCTACAATGAGCAGTTCTTC
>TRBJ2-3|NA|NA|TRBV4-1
CASSQVAGRTQYF
TGCGCCAGCAGCCAAGTTGCAGGGCGTACGCAGTATTTT
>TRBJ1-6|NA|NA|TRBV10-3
CAISESQGGPSPLHF
TGTGCCATCAGTGAGTCACAAGGGGGGCCATCACCCCTCCACTTT
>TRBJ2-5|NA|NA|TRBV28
CASSFAVQETQYF
TGTGCCAGCAGTTTTGCGGTACAAGAGACCCAGTACTTC
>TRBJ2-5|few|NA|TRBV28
CASSGAGTGQETQYF
TGTGCCAGCAGTGGGGCCGGGACCGGCCAAGAGACCCAGTACTTC
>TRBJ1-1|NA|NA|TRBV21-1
CASTQMNTEAFF
TGTGCCAGCACACAGATGAACACTGAAGCTTTCTTT
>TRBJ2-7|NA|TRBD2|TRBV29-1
CSVSGTRGYEQYF
TGCAGCGTCTCCGGGACTAGGGGCTACGAGCAGTACTTC
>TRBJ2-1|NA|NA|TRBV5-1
CASSPRYNEQFF
TGCGCCAGCAGTCCAAGATACAATGAGCAGTTCTTC
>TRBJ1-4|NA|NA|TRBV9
CASSPTDSRWEKLFF
TGTGCCAGCAGCCCGACGGACAGCCGTTGGGAAAAACTGTTTTTT
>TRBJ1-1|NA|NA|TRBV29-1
CSFRGARQGITEAFF
TGCAGCTTCAGAGGAGCTCGTCAAGGGATCACTGAAGCTTTCTTT
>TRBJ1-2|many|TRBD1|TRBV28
CASSGTGVGYTF
TGTGCCAGCAGTGGGACAGGGGTTGGCTACACCTTC
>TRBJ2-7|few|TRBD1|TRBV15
CATSSRQGGHEQYF
TGTGCCACCAGCTCGCGACAGGGCGGGCACGAGCAGTACTTC
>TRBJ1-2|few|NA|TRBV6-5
CASSPDPYNYGYTF
TGTGCCAGCAGTCCCGACCCTTATAACTATGGCTACACCTTC
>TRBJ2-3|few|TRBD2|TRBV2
CASTRTSDTDTQYF
TGTGCCAGCACGAGGACTAGCGACACAGATACGCAGTATTTT
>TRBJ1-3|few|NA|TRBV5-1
CASSLLGGSGNTIYF
TGCGCCAGCAGCTTGTTGGGGGGCTCTGGAAACACCATATATTTT
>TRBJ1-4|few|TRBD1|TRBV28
CASGTGGASTNEKLFF
TGTGCCAGCGGCACAGGGGGAGCCTCAACTAATGAAAAACTGTTTTTT
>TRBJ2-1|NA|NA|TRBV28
CASSLLGQSPGEQFF
TGTGCCAGCAGTTTATTAGGACAGAGCCCCGGTGAGCAGTTCTTC
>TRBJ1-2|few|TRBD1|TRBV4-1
CASSQEDRIAGYTF
TGCGCCAGCAGCCAAGAGGACAGGATCGCTGGCTACACCTTC
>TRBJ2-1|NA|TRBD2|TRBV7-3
CASSGSGSPYNEQFF
TGTGCCAGCAGCGGTAGCGGGAGTCCTTACAATGAGCAGTTCTTC
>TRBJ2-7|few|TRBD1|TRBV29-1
CSVWDRAYEQYF
TGCAGCGTTTGGGACAGGGCCTACGAGCAGTACTTC
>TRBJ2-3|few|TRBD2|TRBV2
CAIGTSGTDTQYF
TGTGCCATTGGGACTAGCGGCACAGATACGCAGTATTTT
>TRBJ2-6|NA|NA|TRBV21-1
CASSLDSEPSGANVLTF
TGTGCCAGCAGTCTTGACAGCGAGCCCTCTGGGGCCAACGTCCTGACTTTC
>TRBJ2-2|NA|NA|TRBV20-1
CSALFANTGELFF
TGCAGTGCTCTGTTCGCGAACACCGGGGAGCTGTTTTTT
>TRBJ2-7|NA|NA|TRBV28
CATINRRLVNPYEQYF
TGTGCCACCATCAACAGGCGGCTCGTCAACCCATACGAGCAGTACTTC
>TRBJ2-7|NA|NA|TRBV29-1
CSVARSEAAEQYF
TGCAGCGTTGCCCGGAGTGAAGCAGCCGAGCAGTACTTC
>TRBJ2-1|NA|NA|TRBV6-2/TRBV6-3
CASSSLGQGVYYNEQFF
TGTGCCAGCAGTTCCCTGGGACAAGGAGTTTACTACAATGAGCAGTTCTTC
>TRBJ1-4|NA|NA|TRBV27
CASRSLLNEKLFF
TGTGCCAGCAGAAGCCTATTAAATGAAAAACTGTTTTTT
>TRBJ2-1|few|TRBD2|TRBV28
CASRNGAGGFANEQFF
TGTGCCAGCAGAAACGGAGCGGGAGGTTTCGCAAATGAGCAGTTCTTC
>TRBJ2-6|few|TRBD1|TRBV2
CASARGQVGPSGANVLTF
TGTGCCAGCGCCCGGGGACAGGTGGGCCCCTCTGGGGCCAACGTCCTGACTTTC